This TCR beta chain is drawn from a study of cytomegalovirus exposure and HLA in healthy donors. About this clone: Its antigen is not known.

The germline CDR1 and CDR2 sequences are LNHDA and SQIVND (reference sequence). Between the trimmed V and J ends, which lost 5 bases and 1 base, there was a span of 10 bases. The CDR3 spans 14 residues. Study conclusions and caveats: Specificity of three CMV-associated chains for CMV antigens was verified in vitro. While the bulk of TCR sequences proved rare, some public TCRs turned up in many donors.

TCRdb's copy holds only in-frame clones and misses some; the assay was immunoSEQ multiplex PCR. The sample carries approximately 90,000 clones, 96% recorded once. The validation cohort, a group of 120 or so subjects, included the donors and was separate from the roughly 670-subject first cohort. This receptor was obtained from a man aged 18 to 30 in good health and CMV-seronegative. The chain employs TRBV19 and TRBJ2-3; possibly TRBD2 for D (6 bases). The sample consisted of PBMCs. Here the CDR3 DNA reads TGTGCCAGTAGTCGGAGGGAAGGCACAGATACGCAGTATTTT. This translates into CASSRREGTDTQYF. Combining the CDR3 with reference TRBV19 and TRBJ2-3 gives the whole variable domain DGGITQSPKYLFRKEGQNVTLSCEQNLNHDAMYWYRQDPGQGLRLIYYSQIVNDFQKGDIAEGYSVSREKKESFPLTVTSAQKNPTAFYLCASSRREGTDTQYFGPGTRLTVL.